These 4 T cell receptor beta chains were sequenced from one sample in a study of T cell repertoires in cytomegalovirus infection. These TCRs' antigens remain unknown. MiXCR, applied by TCRdb to the reads, yields one record per CDR3 protein. The sample includes hundreds of thousands of distinct CDR3 sequences, around a third seen only once; the top ten take about 20%. The starting material was cultured PBMCs, obtained from culture after CMV antigen stimulation. The receptors shown here come from a human donor in good health (CMV status not recorded). Some clones in this sample may be carry-over from other donors' samples.

This clonotype showed up just a few times. This chain links TRBV7-9 with TRBJ1-1; 11 bases fit TRBD1. Germline V gives CDR1 SEHNR, CDR2 FQNEAQ (reference sequence). The CDR3 length is 17 residues. V shed 5 bases and J 0 bases; nucleotides not matched to a gene: 8. The CDR3 DNA reads as TGTGCCAGCAGCCCTCCGGACAGGGGGCACATGAACACTGAAGCTTTCTTT. Its translation is CASSPPDRGHMNTEAFF.

This clonotype has more than one count but fewer than ten. The V call is TRBV28, the J call TRBJ1-2; TRBD1 might be the D (5 bases). The CDR3 consists of 12 residues. The V gene lost 10 bases and the J gene lost 8 bases, with 17 bases spanning the gap. CDR1 is MDHEN and CDR2 is SYDVKM in the germline V gene. The CDR3 coding sequence is TGTGCCACTGGGGAAGGGACCTGGGGCTACACCTTC. Translated: CATGEGTWGYTF.

This chain links TRBV7-6 with TRBJ2-6; D possibly uses TRBD1 or TRBD2 (6 bases each). V was pared by 5 bases and J by 2 bases, with 16 bases between. This CDR3 spans 17 amino acids. Germline CDR1 SGHVS, CDR2 FNYEAQ. In DNA form, the CDR3 reads TGTGCCAGCAGCCTCGCGGGCGGGACACCTGGGGCCAACGTCCTGACTTTC. This codes for CASSLAGGTPGANVLTF.

This chain uses TRBV12-3 or TRBV12-4 with TRBJ2-5; 8 positions match TRBD2. J was trimmed by 8 bases and V by 5 bases; bases with no gene match: 7. This CDR3 region has 13 residues. The CDR3 reads CASSTGLAATQYF. The CDR3 region has the DNA TGTGCCAGCAGTACCGGACTAGCAGCCACCCAGTACTTC.